Following are 26 T cell receptor beta chains from one sample sequenced in a study of blood T cells in healthy people across ages. The authors ran a second PCR of roughly 6 to 12 cycles using a sample-barcoded 5' primer and a J-beta primer mix. One entry per CDR3 protein, called by TCRdb with MiXCR from the 5' RACE reads. The sample has 890,000 or so distinct CDR3 sequences, 60% to 80% seen once. Sequenced input: blood. The receptors shown here come from a man younger than 45 in good health.

V and J are TRBV5-1 and TRBJ1-6, with TRBD1 as a possible D gene (5 bases). The CDR3 extends over 15 amino acids. Germline V lookup: CDR1 SGHRS, CDR2 YFSETQ. V dropped 5 bases and J dropped 5 bases, with 14 bases sitting between them. This CDR3 is CASRLLGGNNSPLHF. DNA for the CDR3: TGCGCCAGCAGACTACTCGGGGGTAATAATTCACCCCTCCACTTT.

The chain joins TRBV28 to TRBJ2-1; 9 positions match TRBD1. Germline V lookup: CDR1 MDHEN, CDR2 SYDVKM. This CDR3 has 18 residues. The V gene end was trimmed by 0 bases and the J gene end by 5 bases; junction bases not matched to a gene: 11. The CDR3 nucleotides are TGTGCCAGCAGTTTATGGGGGGGGCGGACAGGGGACAACAATGAGCAGTTCTTC. Protein sequence: CASSLWGGRTGDNNEQFF.

This clonotype was seen a few times. This chain links TRBV4-3 with TRBJ2-3; the D is unclear. The CDR3 consists of 14 residues. CDR1 is LGHNA, CDR2 YSLEER, per germline. Trimming stripped 3 bases from V and 6 bases from J, with 13 bases between. The CDR3 region has the DNA TGCGCCAGCAGCCAGCCCCCCAGTTTGGATACGCAGTATTTT. Residues: CASSQPPSLDTQYF.

The J gene is TRBJ1-5, the V gene TRBV5-6; maybe TRBD1 (6 bases). V was pared by 4 bases and J by 3 bases, with 11 bases between. The CDR3 is made up of 14 amino acids. CDR1 and CDR2 from the germline V gene are SGHDT and YYEEEE. CDR3 protein: CASSPQGFNQPQHF. The CDR3, as DNA: TGTGCCAGCAGCCCCCAGGGGTTCAATCAGCCCCAGCATTTT.

This chain connects TRBV20-1 to TRBJ2-7; D is ambiguous. V was trimmed by 3 bases and J by 7 bases, leaving 13 bases between them. This CDR3 is built from 12 residues. Germline CDR1 is DFQATT and CDR2 is SNEGSKA (reference sequence). Written as DNA, the CDR3 is TGCAGTGCTAGTCGTCCCCCCAATGAGCAGTACTTC. This gives the protein CSASRPPNEQYF.

The CDR3 is CASSAGGTGYYGYTF. CDR3 DNA sequence: TGTGCCAGCAGCGCAGGGGGGACAGGGTACTATGGCTACACCTTC. This chain links TRBV7-3 with TRBJ1-2, with 9 bases aligning to TRBD1. The germline V gene has CDR1 SGHTA and CDR2 FQGTGA. This CDR3 spans 15 amino acids. The V segment lost 5 bases and the J segment 3 bases; nucleotides outside the gene matches: 7.

The chain is built from TRBV20-1 and TRBJ1-2; 7 nucleotides line up with TRBD1. The V segment lost 6 bases and the J segment 4 bases; nucleotides outside the gene matches: 8. Germline V gene lookup returns CDR1 DFQATT and CDR2 SNEGSKA (reference sequence). CDR3 length: 13 amino acids. The CDR3, as DNA: TGCAGTGCCCACTCCGGGACAGTCTATGGCTACACCTTC. This translates into CSAHSGTVYGYTF.

The rearrangement links TRBV12-3 or TRBV12-4 to TRBJ2-7; D is undetermined. The length of the CDR3 is 17 residues. V was pared by 5 bases and J by 0 bases, with 20 bases between. The CDR3 DNA reads TGTGCCAGCAGTCGGGTCGGTGTGGGCCGACTCTCCTACGAGCAGTACTTC. Its translation: CASSRVGVGRLSYEQYF.

The CDR3 DNA follows: TGTGCCAGCAGTGATTTTGACAGGGCGGATGGCTACACCTTC. It encodes CASSDFDRADGYTF. The chain uses TRBV28 and TRBJ1-2; 7 bases are shared with TRBD1. The trim removed 5 bases at V and 6 bases at J, leaving 9 bases unmatched. The CDR3 sequence is 14 residues long. The germline CDR1 and CDR2 sequences are MDHEN and SYDVKM.

This chain links TRBV5-1 with TRBJ2-5; 7 positions match TRBD1. Germline CDR1 and CDR2: SGHRS and YFSETQ. V trimming: 0 bases; J trimming: 2 bases; junction bases outside the gene matches: 4. CDR3 length equals 15 residues. CDR3 sequence: CASSLVGTEQETQYF. Written as DNA, the CDR3 is TGCGCCAGCAGCTTGGTCGGGACAGAGCAAGAGACCCAGTACTTC.

In its sample, this clonotype was seen a few times. This could be a read error, since a much larger clone is one nucleotide away. The chain joins TRBV7-2 to TRBJ2-5; D perhaps matches TRBD2 (5 bases). Germline CDR1 reads SGHTA; CDR2 reads FQGNSA. The CDR3 extends over 13 amino acids. V gave up 4 bases and J gave up 11 bases, with 17 bases separating them. CDR3 nucleotide sequence: TGTGCCAGCAGCTCCGGGGATTACAATGAGCAGTACTTC. Protein sequence: CASSSGDYNEQYF.

The CDR3 bases are TGTGCCAGTGACGGGACTAGCCATCTAAGATCCTACGAGCAGTACTTC. Protein sequence: CASDGTSHLRSYEQYF. This sequence joins TRBV2 and TRBJ2-7; 9 positions agree with TRBD2. Germline assignment: CDR1 SNHLY and CDR2 FYNNEI. Trimming cost V 9 bases and J 1 base; bases outside gene matches: 13. The CDR3 has 16 amino acids.

The rearrangement links TRBV4-2 to TRBJ1-6; no clear D gene. Trimming took 0 bases from V and 7 from J, leaving 10 bases between them. Germline lookup yields CDR1 LGHNA and CDR2 YNFKEQ. The length of the CDR3 is 15 residues. The CDR3 spells CASSQDGYFNSPLHF. For the CDR3, the DNA is TGTGCCAGCAGCCAAGATGGTTACTTCAATTCACCCCTCCACTTT.

Remarks on this clonotype: A junction end diverges from the germline sequence, so it may reflect a read error. The chain recombines TRBV9 with TRBJ2-1; 9 bases are shared with TRBD1. Germline V CDR1 and CDR2: SGDLS, YYNGEE. The CDR3 is made up of 15 amino acids. The CDR3 loop is CAGSVGVTGGSEQFF. The CDR3, as DNA: TGTGCCGGCAGCGTAGGTGTGACAGGGGGTAGCGAGCAGTTCTTC.

This clonotype occurred a few times. The J gene is TRBJ2-1, the V gene TRBV5-1; 8 bases agree with TRBD1. Trimming at V came to 4 bases and at J to 2 bases, leaving 5 bases not matched to a gene. CDR3 size: 15 residues. Germline assignment: CDR1 SGHRS and CDR2 YFSETQ. Here the CDR3 DNA reads TGCGCCAGCAGCCCGACAGGGGAGGCCTACAATGAGCAGTTCTTC. Residues: CASSPTGEAYNEQFF.

The chain links TRBV7-3 to TRBJ1-4; D uncertain. Germline CDR1 is SGHTA and CDR2 is FQGTGA. The CDR3 runs to 13 residues. V dropped 6 bases and J dropped 7 bases, with 12 bases sitting between them. The CDR3 region is CASSPGIGEKLFF. The CDR3 nucleotides read TGTGCCAGCAGTCCCGGGATTGGTGAAAAACTGTTTTTT.

V gene TRBV29-1 combines with J gene TRBJ2-1; 9 positions agree with TRBD2. Trimming took 6 bases from V and 6 from J; bases not matched to a gene: 3. The CDR3 runs 12 residues. CDR1 and CDR2 from the germline V gene are SQVTM and ANQGSEA. For the CDR3, the DNA is TGCAGCGTCCCAGCGGGGGGCAATGAGCAGTTCTTC. As protein: CSVPAGGNEQFF.

The chain links TRBV3-1 to TRBJ2-4; 8 bases map to TRBD1. With the DNA end fitting TRBJ2-7 better, the J assignment may be wrong. Germline V CDR1 and CDR2: LGHDT, YNNKEL (reference sequence). This CDR3 is 16 amino acids long. CDR3 sequence: CASSQESGQGAAEQYF. In DNA, the CDR3 is TGTGCCAGCAGCCAAGAAAGCGGGCAGGGGGCGGCCGAGCAGTACTTC.

The chain links TRBV7-3 to TRBJ2-1; TRBD2 aligns across 9 bases. Per the germline V gene, CDR1 is SGHTA and CDR2 is FQGTGA. Unmatched junction bases numbered 11, after V lost 5 bases and J lost 6 bases. The length of the CDR3 is 16 residues. CDR3 coding DNA: TGTGCCAGCAGCACCCAACCGGGACTAGCTATCAATGAGCAGTTCTTC. Its translation: CASSTQPGLAINEQFF.

The CDR3: CATSRELGGSLNYGYTF. As DNA, the CDR3 is TGTGCCACCAGCAGAGAGTTGGGGGGCAGCCTCAACTATGGCTACACCTTC. This rearrangement joins TRBV15 to TRBJ1-2; maybe TRBD1 (6 bases). CDR1 is LNHNV and CDR2 is YYDKDF in the germline V gene (reference sequence). This CDR3 is 17 amino acids long. Trimming cost V 0 bases and J 2 bases, with 16 bases left between them.

The chain is built from TRBV6-5 and TRBJ1-6; 7 positions match TRBD1. Trimming cost V 10 bases and J 7 bases; bases outside gene matches: 10. The germline V gene encodes CDR1 MNHEY and CDR2 SVGAGI. The CDR3 runs 14 residues. The chain's CDR3 is CANRSGTVNSPLHF. CDR3 in DNA: TGTGCCAACAGATCTGGGACAGTAAATTCACCCCTCCACTTT.

This rearrangement joins TRBV24-1 to TRBJ2-2, with D unclear. V gave up 2 bases and J gave up 7 bases, with 10 bases separating them. Germline lookup yields CDR1 KGHDR and CDR2 SFDVKD. This CDR3 has 14 residues. For the CDR3, the DNA is TGTGCCACCAGTGATTGGGCCGCCTACGGGGAGCTGTTTTTT. Translating gives CATSDWAAYGELFF.

The rearrangement joins TRBV4-2 to TRBJ2-1; 8 nucleotides line up with TRBD2. The V gene's germline CDR1 is LGHNA and CDR2 YNFKEQ. Germline trimming cut 0 bases from V and 7 bases from J; bases unmatched to any gene: 8. CDR3 size: 16 residues. CDR3 bases: TGTGCCAGCAGCCAAGACTTGCGGGGGGTTTCAAATGAGCAGTTCTTC. This encodes CASSQDLRGVSNEQFF.

The chain has TRBV7-9 and TRBJ1-1; 7 nucleotides line up with TRBD1. With 5 bases clipped from V and 11 bases from J, the junction kept 5 bases outside the gene matches. Germline assignment: CDR1 SEHNR and CDR2 FQNEAQ (reference sequence). The CDR3 loop spans 11 amino acids. In nucleotides, the CDR3 is TGTGCCAGCAGCCCGACAGGGCTCGCTTTCTTT. Translating gives CASSPTGLAFF.

This sequence joins TRBV4-3 and TRBJ1-2; D possibly corresponds to TRBD1 (6 bases). There are 18 residues in the CDR3. Trimming took off 1 base at V and 3 bases at J, with 21 bases between the two ends. Germline V gives CDR1 LGHNA, CDR2 YSLEER. The CDR3 region has the DNA TGCGCCAGCAGCCAAGTCCCCCGGGGGGCAGACTTTTACTATGGCTACACCTTC. Translating gives CASSQVPRGADFYYGYTF.

This clonotype has a single count. The chain recombines TRBV20-1 with TRBJ2-7, with 7 bases fitting TRBD1. Per the germline V gene, CDR1 is DFQATT and CDR2 is SNEGSKA (reference sequence). The junction had 10 bases not matched to a gene; V was cut back by 5 bases and J by 3 bases. The CDR3 sequence is 14 residues long. The CDR3 spells CSAGGRQGVYEQYF. For the CDR3, the DNA is TGCAGTGCTGGGGGTAGACAGGGAGTCTACGAGCAGTACTTC.